The source of this T cell receptor beta chain is a study of T cell clonality in common variable immunodeficiency. Study-level results: Fewer deletions and N-nucleotide insertions were reportedly seen in common variable immunodeficiency TCR beta sequences. CVID subjects showed higher TCRbeta clonality than healthy controls.

All CVID subjects were on immunoglobulin replacement for at least one year. Blood samples were heparinized, roughly 5 to 8.5 ml per donor. Repertoires were generated with immunoSEQ multiplex PCR, while TCRdb's copy carries only in-frame clones and drops some. In total the sample includes 25,000 or so clones, none of them seen once. This clone came up many times. Antigen unknown. This receptor was taken from a human donor with common variable immunodeficiency. The sequenced material came from peripheral blood mononuclear cells.

The sequenced CDR3 bases are TGTGCCACCAGCAGAGTATCTGCTGGGCCTGAG. Protein product: CATSRVSAGPE. In full, the CDR3 is CATSRVSAGPEQFF. J is TRBJ2-1 and V is TRBV15, with no clear D. The read ends 3 residues early relative to the CDR3; the germline J gene fills the gap. There are 14 residues in the CDR3. V shed 1 base and J shed 9 bases, with 13 bases lying between them. Germline CDR1 and CDR2: LNHNV and YYDKDF (reference sequence).